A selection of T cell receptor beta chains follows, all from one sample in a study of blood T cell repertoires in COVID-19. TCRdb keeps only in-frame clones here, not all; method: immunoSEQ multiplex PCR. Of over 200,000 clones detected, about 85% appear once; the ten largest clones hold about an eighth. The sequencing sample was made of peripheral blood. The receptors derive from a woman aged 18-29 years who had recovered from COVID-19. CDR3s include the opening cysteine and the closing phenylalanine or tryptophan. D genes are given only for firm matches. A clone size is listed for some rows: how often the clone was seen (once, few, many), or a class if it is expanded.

DNA: TGTGCCAGTAGTATCCCCGCCGGTAGCAATCAGCCCCAGCATTTT
CDR3: CASSIPAGSNQPQHF
V: TRBV19
D: .
J: TRBJ1-5
size: .

DNA: TGTGCCAGCAGTGAAGGACAAAACCAAGAGACCCAGTACTTC
CDR3: CASSEGQNQETQYF
V: TRBV25-1
D: .
J: TRBJ2-5
size: .

DNA: TGCGCCAGCAGCTCCTATGGGACTAGCGGCCAAAACCAAGAGACCCAGTACTTC
CDR3: CASSSYGTSGQNQETQYF
V: TRBV5-1
D: TRBD2
J: TRBJ2-5
size: .

DNA: TGTGCCAGCAGCTTAGAGTCAGATAATAACTATGGCTACACCTTC
CDR3: CASSLESDNNYGYTF
V: TRBV7-8
D: .
J: TRBJ1-2
size: .

DNA: TGTGCCAGCAGCCAAGTTGGGACTGGCACAGATACGCAGTATTTT
CDR3: CASSQVGTGTDTQYF
V: TRBV4-2
D: .
J: TRBJ2-3
size: once

DNA: TGTGCCAGCAGTGCCAGAGACAGAGAAAACACTGAAGCTTTCTTT
CDR3: CASSARDRENTEAFF
V: TRBV25-1
D: .
J: TRBJ1-1
size: .

DNA: TGCGCCAGCAGCCAAGATAGGGTGGGAGGGGCAGAGACCCAGTACTTC
CDR3: CASSQDRVGGAETQYF
V: TRBV4-3
D: TRBD2
J: TRBJ2-5
size: .

DNA: TGCGCCAGCAGCATGGGACTAGCGGGAGGCTACAATGAGCAGTTCTTC
CDR3: CASSMGLAGGYNEQFF
V: TRBV5-1
D: TRBD2
J: TRBJ2-1
size: few

DNA: TGTGCCAGCAGCCAGGGACAGGCAGAGACCCAGTACTTC
CDR3: CASSQGQAETQYF
V: TRBV14
D: TRBD1
J: TRBJ2-5
size: .

DNA: TGCGCCAGCAGCTTGGGTAGCGGGAGTTCTGAGCAGTTCTTC
CDR3: CASSLGSGSSEQFF
V: TRBV5-1
D: TRBD2
J: TRBJ2-1
size: .

DNA: TGTGCCAGCAGCTCAACGGCGGGGATTCCTAGCTCCTACAATGAGCAGTTCTTC
CDR3: CASSSTAGIPSSYNEQFF
V: TRBV11-3
D: .
J: TRBJ2-1
size: .

DNA: TGTGCCAGCAGCGTAGGGGGACAGCGCTACAATGAGCAGTTCTTC
CDR3: CASSVGGQRYNEQFF
V: TRBV9
D: TRBD1
J: TRBJ2-1
size: .

DNA: TGTGCCTGGGACAGGAGCTACGAGCAGTACTTC
CDR3: CAWDRSYEQYF
V: TRBV30
D: .
J: TRBJ2-7
size: .

DNA: TGTGCCAGCAGTGATTCGGGCTATGGCTACACCTTC
CDR3: CASSDSGYGYTF
V: TRBV2
D: .
J: TRBJ1-2
size: .

DNA: TGTGCCAGCAGCTTGGTGGAGCGGCCCTACGAGCAGTACTTC
CDR3: CASSLVERPYEQYF
V: TRBV5-6
D: .
J: TRBJ2-7
size: .

DNA: TGTGCCAGCAGCCCATCCCTGGGGGGGGCAGGCGGCTACACCTTC
CDR3: CASSPSLGGAGGYTF
V: TRBV6-5
D: .
J: TRBJ1-2
size: .